This T cell receptor (beta chain) is drawn from a study of PD-1 blockade in classical Hodgkin lymphoma (TCRdb year 2020). Looking at the study overall: Nivolumab dosing was 3 mg/kg intravenously every 2 weeks, continuing until either disease progression or unacceptable toxicity. The study used CyTOF and TCR beta sequencing to define a peripheral blood immune signature of response to PD-1 blockade in classical Hodgkin lymphoma. What the study reported, not specific to this receptor: CD4+ but not CD8+ TCR diversity rose significantly by C4D1 (p=0.0027 vs p=0.16), most apparent in complete responders (p=0.02). The study covered only a single clinical trial cohort, and the causes of the repertoire differences, possibly disease activity or prior therapy, were still not defined. Newly diagnosed patients were reported to have lower baseline TCR diversity than healthy donors, and relapsed/refractory patients were reported to have lower baseline TCR diversity still. Lower diversity was seen in patients whose nivolumab began less than 1 year after ASCT, and these patients were left out of later analyses so that immune reconstitution would not confound the results. Baseline diversity similar to that of newly diagnosed patients was observed in trial patients achieving complete response, whereas significantly lower diversity was observed in partial responders and progressors.

Reading the label with the study, this specimen's time point is: cycle 1 day 1 (C1D1), immediately before nivolumab initiation. Every trial patient had relapsed following autologous stem cell transplantation, and prior brentuximab vedotin exposure was what differed among cohorts A, B and C. The trial cohort comprised roughly 50 patients with relapsed/refractory classical Hodgkin lymphoma whose best overall responses were complete response, partial response or progressive disease. Single-agent nivolumab was administered to trial patients in the multi-cohort phase II CheckMate 205 trial. Best overall response was determined by an independent review committee according to the 2007 International Working Group response criteria. Trial PBMCs were collected immediately before nivolumab initiation (C1D1) and during therapy at cycle 2 day 1 and cycle 4 day 1. Peripheral blood was collected in 8 mL Vacutainer Cell Preparation Tubes, from which PBMCs were isolated by centrifugation and then cryopreserved.

Worth noting for this clone: The clone's antigen remains unknown. Within one base of it there is no much larger clone, and no base qualities were kept.

The Qiagen DNeasy kit was used to extract genomic DNA both from unsorted PBMCs and from the negatively selected CD4+ and CD8+ fractions. TCR beta CDR3 regions were subjected to amplification by immunoSEQ multiplex PCR with primers that anneal to V and J segments. A synthetic immune receptor repertoire was used to minimize amplification bias, and any residual bias was removed computationally once sequencing was done. Concerning the study's data processing: Repertoire diversity was quantified as the Shannon entropy index using custom Python scripts. Unsorted, CD4+ and CD8+ repertoires were analyzed separately, except for combined analyses in which CD4+ and CD8+ sequences were merged in silico. A clone counted as expanded when the clone's frequency after treatment rose at least 2-fold relative to C1D1, and clones undetected at baseline were given a pseudocount of 0.5. Singleton clones were defined as clones with 0 or 1 copy at C1D1, and non-singleton clones were defined as clones with 2 or more copies. By matching protein sequences in sorted samples from the same patient, clones expanded in unsorted samples were annotated as CD4+, CD8+ or unknown. Wilcoxon tests on paired samples were used to test diversity changes from C1D1 to C4D1. Held by TCRdb, this immuneACCESS table contains in-frame sequences only and omits some clones. Under half of the omission traces to an unresolved V gene where checked; the cause of the rest is unknown. The DNA was the basis for D and trimming; V, J and clone size are from that table. Recorded for this sample are 38,000 or so clones; about 90% of them occurred a single time. The ten biggest clones cover approximately 10% of the sample.

For CDR1 and CDR2, the germline V gene lists ENHRY and SYGVKD. Ends trimmed: V by 4 bases, J by 7 bases; bases unmatched to a gene: 15. The CDR3 numbers 16 residues from cysteine through phenylalanine. The only DNA kept is the CDR3, 48 bases in frame from the first base. The sequence was collected from a human donor with classical Hodgkin lymphoma. The sequencing used peripheral blood mononuclear cells (PBMCs), collected at baseline. The chain is assembled from TRBV10-3 and TRBJ2-5; 7 bases in the middle match TRBD1. CDR3 protein: CAISARDRVDGGTQYF. The sequenced DNA: TGTGCCATCAGTGCCCGAGACAGGGTAGATGGCGGGACCCAGTACTTC.